This T cell receptor (beta chain) was captured in a study of T cells in localized non-small cell lung cancer. General observations from the study: Among the tissues sampled, uninvolved adjacent lung had the highest T cell clonality, above tumor.

Remarks on this clone: Its antigen is unknown.

Germline trimming cut 4 bases from V and 3 bases from J; bases unmatched to any gene: 4. From germline, CDR1 is SGHDT and CDR2 YYEEEE. The CDR3 length is 15 residues. Profiling relied on immunoSEQ multiplex PCR, and the TCRdb table lists in-frame clones only, not all of them. The sample shows tens of thousands of clones, 84% of them seen only once. This TCR came from a man between 40 and 70 years old with stage II lung adenocarcinoma. The sample consisted of PBMCs, taken before any cancer treatment. The chain combines TRBV5-6 with TRBJ2-2; 9 bases map to TRBD1. This CDR3 reads CASSGGQGYTGELFF. In nucleotides, the CDR3 is TGTGCCAGCAGCGGGGGACAGGGATACACCGGGGAGCTGTTTTTT.